The 9 T cell receptor beta chains below all came from one sample that was sequenced in a study of post-analysis software for immune sequencing data. The study's findings and limits: About five TRBV segments occurring more often in patients than controls included TRBV5-6, TRBV5-1 and TRBV20-1.

These receptors have no known antigen. Unique molecular identifiers had been added to the TCR beta cDNA libraries. TCRdb re-analysed the PCR reads in MiXCR, keeping a single row per CDR3 protein. Of hundreds of thousands of distinct CDR3 sequences listed, roughly 29% are singletons. Source material: blood. All receptors come from a girl under 18 with multiple sclerosis.

The V gene is TRBV28, the J gene TRBJ1-5, with TRBD1 as a possible D gene (5 bases). Germline CDR1 reads MDHEN; CDR2 reads SYDVKM. This CDR3 comprises 15 residues. The V end was cut by 6 bases, the J end by 6 bases, with 18 bases between. The CDR3 nucleotides read TGTGCCAGCAGATCTCCGGGGACCTTCAGTCAGCCCCAGCATTTT. Translation gives CASRSPGTFSQPQHF.

This clonotype was seen only a few times. This rearrangement joins TRBV6-2 or TRBV6-3 to TRBJ2-3; D is ambiguous. Trimming took off 7 bases at V and 0 bases at J, with 17 bases between the two ends. The CDR3 length is 16 residues. Looked up from germline, CDR1 is MNHEY and CDR2 is SVGEGT. This chain's CDR3 is CASTQIEHSSTDTQYF. The CDR3 nucleotides read TGTGCCAGCACCCAGATAGAGCATTCTAGCACAGATACGCAGTATTTT.

This chain connects TRBV7-9 to TRBJ2-5; D possibly uses TRBD1 or TRBD2 (5 bases each). V lost 1 base and J lost 10, with 10 bases in between. The germline V gene encodes CDR1 SEHNR and CDR2 FQNEAQ (reference sequence). The CDR3 is 12 amino acids. CDR3 protein: CASSLERGDQYF. The CDR3 coding sequence is TGTGCCAGCAGCTTAGAGAGGGGTGACCAGTACTTC.

The chain joins TRBV20-1 to TRBJ2-3; TRBD2 matches 8 bases. CDR1 is DFQATT, CDR2 SNEGSKA, per germline (reference sequence). The CDR3 is 16 amino acids. The V segment lost 5 bases and the J segment 9 bases; nucleotides outside the gene matches: 19. The CDR3, as DNA: TGCAGTGCTGACTCGGGGGGGCCCGAACACGAAGGGACGCAGTATTTT. Translating it yields CSADSGGPEHEGTQYF.

This clonotype has only a few counts. V and J are TRBV29-1 and TRBJ2-1, with D hard to call. The length of the CDR3 is 16 residues. Trimming left V 3 bases short and J 0 bases short, with 15 bases between. The germline V gene encodes CDR1 SQVTM and CDR2 ANQGSEA. CDR3 region: CSVEVDWVSSYNEQFF. DNA for the CDR3: TGCAGCGTTGAGGTTGACTGGGTGAGCTCCTACAATGAGCAGTTCTTC.

The chain links TRBV6-1 to TRBJ2-7; D is uncertain. Trimming left V 7 bases short and J 0 bases short, with 10 bases between. Germline V gene data show CDR1 as MNHNS and CDR2 as SASEGT. The CDR3 is 13 residues long. CDR3 DNA: TGTGCCAGCACTGATGCGAGCTCCTACGAGCAGTACTTC. Residues: CASTDASSYEQYF.

The chain is built from TRBV12-3 or TRBV12-4 and TRBJ1-3; D gene unclear. V was clipped by 7 bases and J by 2 bases, with 3 bases between them. The CDR3 consists of 11 residues. CDR3 amino acids: CASNPGNTIYF. The CDR3, as DNA: TGTGCCAGCAACCCTGGAAACACCATATATTTT.

The J gene is TRBJ1-1, the V gene TRBV16; no reliable D call. Trimming took off 5 bases at V and 10 bases at J, with 14 bases between the two ends. The CDR3 contains 12 residues. Germline values: CDR1 KGHSY, CDR2 FQNENV. The CDR3 region is CASSKSPSSAFF. The CDR3 DNA reads TGTGCCAGCAGCAAAAGCCCGTCTTCAGCTTTCTTT. The full variable domain, its missing parts supplied by reference TRBV16 and TRBJ1-1, is GEEVAQTPKHLVRGEGQKAKLYCAPIKGHSYVFWYQQVLKNEFKFLISFQNENVFDETGMPKERFSAKCLPNSPCSLEIQATKLEDSAVYFCASSKSPSSAFFGQGTRLTVV.

This sequence joins TRBV20-1 and TRBJ2-1, with TRBD1 as a possible D gene (6 bases). Germline V CDR1 and CDR2: DFQATT, SNEGSKA (reference sequence). There are 15 residues in the CDR3. The germline V and J ends were trimmed by 3 bases and 6 bases, with 18 bases remaining between them. The CDR3: CSASRGTGFSNEQFF. Here the CDR3 DNA reads TGCAGTGCTAGTAGGGGCACAGGGTTCAGCAATGAGCAGTTCTTC.